The source of this T cell receptor (beta chain) is a study of tumor-infiltrating lymphocytes in primary liver carcinoma. With a constant-region primer, TCR beta cDNA was made from roughly 500 ng of total RNA. Library construction for TCR beta comprised three nested multiplex PCR rounds performed with slightly modified ARM-PCR. Each of the first two PCR rounds ran nine to ten cycles with TRBV1-TRBV30 forward and C-beta reverse primers. TCRdb fed the multiplex PCR reads into MiXCR, producing one record per CDR3 protein. The data contain around 210,000 distinct CDR3 sequences, less than 75% of them singletons. V shed 4 bases, J shed 0 bases, and the junction held 1 base outside the gene matches. There are 13 residues in the CDR3. The germline gives CDR1 SQVTM, CDR2 ANQGSEA. Out of unsorted whole blood came the blood RNA, and germline DNA was extracted as well.

V is TRBV29-1 and J is TRBJ2-3; TRBD2 matches 7 bases. The source is a woman aged 60 to 75 with primary liver carcinoma and hepatitis B virus infection. Sequencing was performed on peripheral blood. The CDR3 reads CSVVSGSTDTQYF. The CDR3 DNA reads as TGCAGCGTTGTTAGCGGGAGCACAGATACGCAGTATTTT.